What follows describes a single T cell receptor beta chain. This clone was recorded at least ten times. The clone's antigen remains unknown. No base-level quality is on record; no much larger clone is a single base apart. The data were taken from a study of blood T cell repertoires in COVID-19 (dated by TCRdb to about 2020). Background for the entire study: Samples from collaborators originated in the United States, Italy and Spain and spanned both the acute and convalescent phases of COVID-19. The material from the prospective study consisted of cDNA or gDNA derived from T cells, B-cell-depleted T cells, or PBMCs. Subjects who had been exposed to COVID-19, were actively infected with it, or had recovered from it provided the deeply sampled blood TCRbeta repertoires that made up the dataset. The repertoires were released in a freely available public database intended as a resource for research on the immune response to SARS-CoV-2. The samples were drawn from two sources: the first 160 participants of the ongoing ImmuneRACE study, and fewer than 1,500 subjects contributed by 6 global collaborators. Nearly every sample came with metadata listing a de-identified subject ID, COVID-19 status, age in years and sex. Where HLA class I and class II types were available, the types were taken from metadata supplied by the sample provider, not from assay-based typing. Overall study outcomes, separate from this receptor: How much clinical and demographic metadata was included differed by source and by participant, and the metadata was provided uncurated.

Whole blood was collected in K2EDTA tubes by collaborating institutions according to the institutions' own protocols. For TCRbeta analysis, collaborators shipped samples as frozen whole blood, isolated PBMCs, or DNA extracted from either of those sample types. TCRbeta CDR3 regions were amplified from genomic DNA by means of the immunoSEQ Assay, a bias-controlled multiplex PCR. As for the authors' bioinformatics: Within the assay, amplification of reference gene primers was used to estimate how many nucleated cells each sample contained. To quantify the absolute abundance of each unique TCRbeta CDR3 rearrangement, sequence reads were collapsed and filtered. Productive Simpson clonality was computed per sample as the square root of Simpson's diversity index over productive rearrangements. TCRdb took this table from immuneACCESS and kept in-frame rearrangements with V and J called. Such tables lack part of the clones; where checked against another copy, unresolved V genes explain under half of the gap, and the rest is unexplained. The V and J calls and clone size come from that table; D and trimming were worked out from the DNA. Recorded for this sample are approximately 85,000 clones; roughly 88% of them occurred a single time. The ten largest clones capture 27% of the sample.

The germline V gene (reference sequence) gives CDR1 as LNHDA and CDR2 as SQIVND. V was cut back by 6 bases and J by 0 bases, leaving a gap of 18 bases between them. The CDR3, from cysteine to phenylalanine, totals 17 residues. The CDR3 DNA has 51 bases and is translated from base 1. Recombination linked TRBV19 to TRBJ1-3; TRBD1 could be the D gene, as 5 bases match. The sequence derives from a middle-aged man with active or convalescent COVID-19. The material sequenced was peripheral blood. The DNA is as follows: TGTGCCAGTAGCCACGACAGTCCGCCCCACTCTGGAAACACCATATATTTT. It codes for CASSHDSPPHSGNTIYF.